This T cell receptor beta chain was found in a study of blood T cell repertoires in COVID-19. Using immunoSEQ multiplex PCR, the repertoire was profiled, and TCRdb retains in-frame clones only, with some absent. The sample consists of 150,000 to 200,000 clones, under 85% of them appearing once. This CDR3 contains 14 residues. The V gene lost 1 base and the J gene lost 6 bases, with 12 bases spanning the gap. Germline assignment: CDR1 MNHEY and CDR2 SVGAGI. The rearrangement joins TRBV6-5 to TRBJ1-2, with a tentative D call TRBD1 (6 bases). This receptor was identified in a woman of 80 years or more with acute or convalescent COVID-19. The sequencing sample was made of peripheral blood. The CDR3 nucleotides read TGTGCCAGCAGTTACTTTGGGGGACATGATGGCTACACCTTC. This translates into CASSYFGGHDGYTF.